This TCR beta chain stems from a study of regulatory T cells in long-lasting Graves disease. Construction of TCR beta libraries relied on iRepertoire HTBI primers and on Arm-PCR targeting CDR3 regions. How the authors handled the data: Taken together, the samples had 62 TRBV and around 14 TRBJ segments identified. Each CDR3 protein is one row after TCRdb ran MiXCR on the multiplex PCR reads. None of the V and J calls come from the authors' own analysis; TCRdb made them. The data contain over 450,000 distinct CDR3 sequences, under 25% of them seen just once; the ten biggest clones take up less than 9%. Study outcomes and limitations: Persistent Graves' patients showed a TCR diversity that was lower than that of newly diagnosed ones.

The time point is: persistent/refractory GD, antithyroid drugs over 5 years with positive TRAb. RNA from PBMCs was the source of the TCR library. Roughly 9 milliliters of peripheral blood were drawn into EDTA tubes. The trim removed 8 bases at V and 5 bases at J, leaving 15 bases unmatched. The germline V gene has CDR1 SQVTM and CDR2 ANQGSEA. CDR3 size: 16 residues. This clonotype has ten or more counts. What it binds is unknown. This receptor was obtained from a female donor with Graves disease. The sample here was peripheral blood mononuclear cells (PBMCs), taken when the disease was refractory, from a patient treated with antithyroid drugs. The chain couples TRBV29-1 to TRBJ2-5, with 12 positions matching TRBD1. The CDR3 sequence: CSLSSTWDRGLETQYF. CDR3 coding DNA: TGCAGCCTTTCCTCGACTTGGGACAGGGGGCTGGAGACCCAGTACTTC.